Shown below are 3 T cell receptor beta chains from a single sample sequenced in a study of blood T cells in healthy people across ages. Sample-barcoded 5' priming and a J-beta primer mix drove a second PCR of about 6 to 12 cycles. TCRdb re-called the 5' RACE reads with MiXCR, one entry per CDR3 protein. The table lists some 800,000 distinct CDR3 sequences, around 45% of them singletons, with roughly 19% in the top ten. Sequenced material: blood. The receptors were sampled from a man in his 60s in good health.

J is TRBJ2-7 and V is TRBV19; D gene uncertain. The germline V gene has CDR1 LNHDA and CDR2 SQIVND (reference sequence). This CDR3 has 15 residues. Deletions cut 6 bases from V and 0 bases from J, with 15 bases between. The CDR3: CASRRPGGSSYEQYF. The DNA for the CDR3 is TGTGCCAGTAGACGCCCGGGCGGCAGCTCCTACGAGCAGTACTTC.

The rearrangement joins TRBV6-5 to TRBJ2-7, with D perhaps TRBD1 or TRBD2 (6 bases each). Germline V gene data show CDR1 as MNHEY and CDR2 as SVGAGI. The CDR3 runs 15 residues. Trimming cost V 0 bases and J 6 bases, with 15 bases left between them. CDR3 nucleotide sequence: TGTGCCAGCAGTTACTCCAACACACGGGGGCTCGAGCAGTACTTC. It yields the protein CASSYSNTRGLEQYF.

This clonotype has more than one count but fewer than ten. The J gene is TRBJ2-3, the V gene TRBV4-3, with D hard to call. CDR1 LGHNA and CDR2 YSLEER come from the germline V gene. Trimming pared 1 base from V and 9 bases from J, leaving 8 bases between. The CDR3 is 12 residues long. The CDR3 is CASSQGLGTQYF. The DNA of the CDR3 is TGCGCCAGCAGCCAAGGCCTTGGGACGCAGTATTTT.